The present entry profiles one TCR beta chain with its context. The target antigen is unknown. Additional DNA sequences in this sample encode the identical CDR3. Primers included in the PCR were 60 Vbeta and 13 Jbeta primers. The method was immunoSEQ multiplex PCR; TCRdb's version includes in-frame clones alone and lacks a portion of them. The sample holds approximately 70,000 clones, about 82% seen once. This entry belongs to a study of cytomegalovirus exposure and HLA in healthy donors. Study-level information: Caucasian-associated ancestry cluster membership applied to about four fifths of approximately 400 genotyped donors. Study-wide points: The study designated some 180 TCR beta chains cytomegalovirus-associated. In a later analysis, TCR beta V- and J-gene trimming was associated with a missense DCLRE1C variant.

J was trimmed by 0 bases and V by 3 bases; bases with no gene match: 2. Germline CDR1 is KGHSH and CDR2 is LQKENI. There are 14 residues in the CDR3. The clonotype originates from a woman aged 30 to 39 in good health and CMV-seronegative. V gene TRBV18 combines with J gene TRBJ2-7, with 7 nucleotides matching TRBD1. Material: PBMCs. The CDR3 DNA follows: TGTGCCAGCTCACCGGGGACAGCCTCCTACGAGCAGTACTTC. Encoded protein: CASSPGTASYEQYF. The whole variable domain, filled in from reference TRBV18 and TRBJ2-7, reads NAGVMQNPRHLVRRRGQEARLRCSPMKGHSHVYWYRQLPEEGLKFMVYLQKENIIDESGMPKERFSAEFPKEGPSILRIQQVVRGDSAAYFCASSPGTASYEQYFGPGTRLTVT.